This T cell receptor beta chain was recovered during a study of cytomegalovirus exposure and HLA in healthy donors. Points from the study as a whole: The study reported that TCR beta sequences accurately predicted HLA-A and HLA-B alleles in most subjects.

The V gene's germline CDR1 is SQVTM and CDR2 ANQGSEA. The ends were cut back, 3 bases at V and 1 base at J, with 15 bases in the middle. The length of the CDR3 is 15 residues. A note on this clone: Its target is unknown.

It was with 60 Vbeta and 13 Jbeta primers that the PCR ran. The method was immunoSEQ multiplex PCR; TCRdb's version includes in-frame clones alone and lacks a portion of them. With approximately 38,000 clones in the sample, the ten largest clones hold 1% to 1.5%. The chain carries TRBV29-1 and TRBJ1-1; D call uncertain. This TCR was recovered from a young man in good health and CMV-seronegative. The sample was PBMCs. DNA of the CDR3: TGCAGCGTTGAGTTGAGGGAACAGCAGAACACTGAAGCTTTCTTT. Protein sequence: CSVELREQQNTEAFF.